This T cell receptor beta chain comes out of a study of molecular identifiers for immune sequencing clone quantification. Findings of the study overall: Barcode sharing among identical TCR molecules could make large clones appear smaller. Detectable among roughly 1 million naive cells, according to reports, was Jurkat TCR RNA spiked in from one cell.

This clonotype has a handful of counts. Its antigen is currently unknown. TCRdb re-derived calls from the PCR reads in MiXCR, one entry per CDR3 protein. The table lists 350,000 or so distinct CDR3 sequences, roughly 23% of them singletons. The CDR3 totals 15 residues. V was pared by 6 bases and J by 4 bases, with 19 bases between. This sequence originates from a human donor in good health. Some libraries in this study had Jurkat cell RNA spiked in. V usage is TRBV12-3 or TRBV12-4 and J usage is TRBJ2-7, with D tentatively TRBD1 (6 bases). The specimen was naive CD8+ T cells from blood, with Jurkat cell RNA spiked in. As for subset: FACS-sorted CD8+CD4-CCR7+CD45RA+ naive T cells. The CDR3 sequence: CASSPTPFDRYEQYF. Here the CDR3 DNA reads TGTGCCAGCAGCCCAACCCCTTTCGACAGGTACGAGCAGTACTTC.